Listed below are T cell receptor beta chains from one sample, sequenced in a study of blood T cell repertoires in COVID-19. Measured with immunoSEQ multiplex PCR; TCRdb has only the in-frame clones, and not every one. The table records some 520,000 clones, 89% of them present only once. The sample taken for sequencing was peripheral blood. The receptors shown here come from a man younger than 35 with COVID-19, enrolled during active disease. Both conserved end residues are part of each CDR3. The D gene is left open where the match is weak. Some rows have no size entry. The others give once, few or many, or a class for an expanded clone.

cdr3_nt | cdr3_aa | d_call | j_call | cdr3_length | clone_size | v_call
TGTGCCAGCAGCACTTCCAGGACGCTAGCTAATCAGCCCCAGCATTTT | CASSTSRTLANQPQHF | NA | TRBJ1-5 | 16 | NA | TRBV27
TGTGCCGCGGTCCGAGACAGGGAGAACACCGGGGAGCTGTTTTTT | CAAVRDRENTGELFF | TRBD1 | TRBJ2-2 | 15 | NA | TRBV2
TGTGCCACCAGTGATTCGAGTGGACAGGGACGGGCCAAAAACATTCAGTACTTC | CATSDSSGQGRAKNIQYF | TRBD1 | TRBJ2-4 | 18 | NA | TRBV24-1
TGTGCCAGCAGCTTACCAGGGCGACGGGCCCAGTACTTC | CASSLPGRRAQYF | NA | TRBJ2-5 | 13 | NA | TRBV7-8
TGTGCCAGCAGCTTGGTAGCGGGAGAAAACAATGAGCAGTTCTTC | CASSLVAGENNEQFF | TRBD2 | TRBJ2-1 | 15 | NA | TRBV5-5
TGTGCCAGCAGCTTAGGGGCGGGAGCAGAGACCCAGTACTTC | CASSLGAGAETQYF | TRBD2 | TRBJ2-5 | 14 | few | TRBV7-6
TGTGCCAGCAGCGTAGGCCCCCCCGCGACAGGGCGGTTCCACGAGCAGTACTTC | CASSVGPPATGRFHEQYF | TRBD1 | TRBJ2-7 | 18 | NA | TRBV9
TGCGCCAGCAGCTCAGACACTGAAGCTTTCTTT | CASSSDTEAFF | NA | TRBJ1-1 | 11 | few | TRBV5-1
TGTGCCACCAGTAGGGACATGAACACTGAAGCTTTCTTT | CATSRDMNTEAFF | NA | TRBJ1-1 | 13 | NA | TRBV15
TGCGCCAGCAGCGGAGAGGGGACTAGCGGAGAGACCCAGTACTTC | CASSGEGTSGETQYF | TRBD2 | TRBJ2-5 | 15 | NA | TRBV5-1
TGTGCCTGGCGGGGGGGAGTTGGCTACACCTTC | CAWRGGVGYTF | NA | TRBJ1-2 | 11 | NA | TRBV30
TGTGCCTGGAGCCAGACTAGTGTGACCCAGTACTTC | CAWSQTSVTQYF | NA | TRBJ2-5 | 12 | NA | TRBV30
TGTGCCACCCGCATCTCCGGGACAGGGGGACCAAATAGCAATCAGCCCCAGCATTTT | CATRISGTGGPNSNQPQHF | TRBD1 | TRBJ1-5 | 19 | NA | TRBV27
TGTGCCAGCAGCTTCGGAGAGAATCAGCCCCAGCATTTT | CASSFGENQPQHF | NA | TRBJ1-5 | 13 | NA | TRBV5-4
TGTGCCAGCAGCTTGGATAGCGGGAGTTGGTACGAGCAGTACTTC | CASSLDSGSWYEQYF | TRBD2 | TRBJ2-7 | 15 | NA | TRBV5-4
TGTGCCAGCAGTTATTCAGGGAAGGCCCAGCATTTT | CASSYSGKAQHF | NA | TRBJ1-5 | 12 | NA | TRBV6-2/TRBV6-3
TGTGCCAGCAGCTTAGCGCGTGGTTCCGAGCAGTACTTC | CASSLARGSEQYF | NA | TRBJ2-7 | 13 | NA | TRBV7-2
TGTGCCAGTAGCAAGACAGGATACTTGAACACTGAAGCTTTCTTT | CASSKTGYLNTEAFF | NA | TRBJ1-1 | 15 | NA | TRBV19
TGTGCCAGCAGCCACCGGGGGACCAACACCGGGGAGCTGTTTTTT | CASSHRGTNTGELFF | NA | TRBJ2-2 | 15 | once | TRBV3-1/TRBV3-2
TGTGCCAGCAGTGTACTAGCGGGGACCAATGAGCAGTTCTTC | CASSVLAGTNEQFF | TRBD2 | TRBJ2-1 | 14 | NA | TRBV2
TGCGCCAGCAGCAAAAGCACTGGGCGGGGGGTGTCCTACGAGCAGTACTTC | CASSKSTGRGVSYEQYF | TRBD2 | TRBJ2-7 | 17 | NA | TRBV4-1
TGTGCCAGCAGCCAAGATCTTCACACGAGGGTCTACGAGCAGTACTTC | CASSQDLHTRVYEQYF | NA | TRBJ2-7 | 16 | NA | TRBV14
TGTGCCAGCGGACTAGCGGGAGGTTACGAGCAGTACTTC | CASGLAGGYEQYF | TRBD2 | TRBJ2-7 | 13 | NA | TRBV3-1/TRBV3-2
TGTGCCAGCACCCTGGACAGCGGCCCTGGACCCCAGCATTTT | CASTLDSGPGPQHF | NA | TRBJ1-5 | 14 | NA | TRBV6-5
TGCGCCAGCAGCCAAGTCCTCCTTAGGGGTCCAGATACGCAGTATTTT | CASSQVLLRGPDTQYF | NA | TRBJ2-3 | 16 | few | TRBV4-1
TGTGCCAGCAGCCGTGGCCCCTACGAGCAGTACTTC | CASSRGPYEQYF | NA | TRBJ2-7 | 12 | NA | TRBV11-3
TGTGCTAGTGGTGCCTGGACTAGCGGAGGGGGAGATACGCAGTATTTT | CASGAWTSGGGDTQYF | TRBD2 | TRBJ2-3 | 16 | once | TRBV12-5
TGTGCCTCGGACACGGACGTTGGTGCCGGGGAGCTGTTTTTT | CASDTDVGAGELFF | NA | TRBJ2-2 | 14 | NA | TRBV24-1
TGTGCCAGCAGTTGGGGAACAGGGCTCCCGGCCTACAATGAGCAGTTCTTC | CASSWGTGLPAYNEQFF | NA | TRBJ2-1 | 17 | NA | TRBV27
TGTGCCAGCACCTTAGGACTCCTCGGCGGCTATGGCTACACCTTC | CASTLGLLGGYGYTF | NA | TRBJ1-2 | 15 | NA | TRBV7-9
TGTGCCAGCAGCCCGGAACCCTCTAGCGGGGGCGGCTTCTTC | CASSPEPSSGGGFF | TRBD2 | TRBJ2-1 | 14 | NA | TRBV11-2
TGTGCCAGCTCACCCCTAGGACTAGCGGGAAAGTACAATGAGCAGTTCTTC | CASSPLGLAGKYNEQFF | TRBD2 | TRBJ2-1 | 17 | NA | TRBV18
TGTGCCTGGGGGCCGGGGGACCTCACCCAGTACTTC | CAWGPGDLTQYF | NA | TRBJ2-5 | 12 | NA | TRBV30
TGTGCCAGCAGGAGAACTCGGGACACTGGCTACACCTTC | CASRRTRDTGYTF | NA | TRBJ1-2 | 13 | once | TRBV6-5
TGTGCTAGTGGTTTAAACGGAGGATGGGAAAAACTGTTTTTT | CASGLNGGWEKLFF | NA | TRBJ1-4 | 14 | NA | TRBV12-5
TGTGCCAGCAGTTTGAGGGGGTTTAGCAATCAGCCCCAGCATTTT | CASSLRGFSNQPQHF | NA | TRBJ1-5 | 15 | NA | TRBV27
TGCAGTGCTAGGGACAGGGGATGGTACACCTTC | CSARDRGWYTF | TRBD1 | TRBJ1-2 | 11 | NA | TRBV20-1
TGTGCCAGCTCACCCGGACAGGGAGGGCATAATTCACCCCTCCACTTT | CASSPGQGGHNSPLHF | TRBD1 | TRBJ1-6 | 16 | few | TRBV18
TGTGCCAGTAGCAAAAGGGTGCAGGGGGCCTCCAACACTGAAGCTTTCTTT | CASSKRVQGASNTEAFF | TRBD1 | TRBJ1-1 | 17 | NA | TRBV19
TGCGCCAGCATCCCTATCGTGACAGGGCATGGCTACACCTTC | CASIPIVTGHGYTF | TRBD1 | TRBJ1-2 | 14 | NA | TRBV10-2
TGCGCCAGCAGTCACCCCGGGACAGGGGTAACTGAAGCTTTCTTT | CASSHPGTGVTEAFF | TRBD1 | TRBJ1-1 | 15 | NA | TRBV23-1
TGTGCCAGCAGGGGGACAGGGGGCAAAACTGAAGCTTTCTTT | CASRGTGGKTEAFF | TRBD1 | TRBJ1-1 | 14 | NA | TRBV2
TGTGCCAGCTCGAGGGGGGGGGCAAATACGCAGTATTTT | CASSRGGANTQYF | NA | TRBJ2-3 | 13 | NA | TRBV19
TGTGCCAGTATGCGTGAGGGAGAAAAACTGTTTTTT | CASMREGEKLFF | NA | TRBJ1-4 | 12 | NA | TRBV19
TGTGCCAGCACCCGGGGTATGGGGGCACGGAGCACTGAAGCTTTCTTT | CASTRGMGARSTEAFF | NA | TRBJ1-1 | 16 | once | TRBV3-1/TRBV3-2